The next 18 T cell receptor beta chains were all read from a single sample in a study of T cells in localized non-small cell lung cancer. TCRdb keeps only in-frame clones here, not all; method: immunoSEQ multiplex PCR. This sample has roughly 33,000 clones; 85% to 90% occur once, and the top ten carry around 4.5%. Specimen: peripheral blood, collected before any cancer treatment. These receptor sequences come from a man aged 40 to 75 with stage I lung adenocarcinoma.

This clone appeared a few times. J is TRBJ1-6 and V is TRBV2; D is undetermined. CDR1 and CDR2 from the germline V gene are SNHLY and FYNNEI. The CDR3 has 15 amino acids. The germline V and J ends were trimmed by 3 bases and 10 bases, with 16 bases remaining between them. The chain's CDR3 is CASSDSLGIGSPLHF. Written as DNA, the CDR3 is TGTGCCAGCAGTGATTCTCTGGGTATAGGATCACCCCTCCACTTT.

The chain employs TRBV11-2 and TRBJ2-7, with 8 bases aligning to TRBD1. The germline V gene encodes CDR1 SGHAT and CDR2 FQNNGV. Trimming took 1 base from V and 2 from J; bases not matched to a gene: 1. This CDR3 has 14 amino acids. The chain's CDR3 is CASSLGQGTYEQYF. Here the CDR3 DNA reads TGTGCCAGCAGCTTAGGACAGGGGACCTACGAGCAGTACTTC.

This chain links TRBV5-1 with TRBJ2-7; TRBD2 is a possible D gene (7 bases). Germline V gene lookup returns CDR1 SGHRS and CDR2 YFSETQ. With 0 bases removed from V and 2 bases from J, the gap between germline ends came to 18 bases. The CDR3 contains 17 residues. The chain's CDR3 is CASSLVPRGGQAYEQYF. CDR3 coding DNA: TGCGCCAGCAGCTTGGTTCCTAGGGGGGGTCAAGCCTACGAGCAGTACTTC.

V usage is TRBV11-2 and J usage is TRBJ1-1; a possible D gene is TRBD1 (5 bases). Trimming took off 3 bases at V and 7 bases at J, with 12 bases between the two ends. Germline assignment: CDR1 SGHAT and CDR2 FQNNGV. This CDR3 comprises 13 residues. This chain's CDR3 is CASSLSREIEAFF. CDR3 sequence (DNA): TGTGCCAGCAGCTTGTCCAGGGAGATTGAAGCTTTCTTT.

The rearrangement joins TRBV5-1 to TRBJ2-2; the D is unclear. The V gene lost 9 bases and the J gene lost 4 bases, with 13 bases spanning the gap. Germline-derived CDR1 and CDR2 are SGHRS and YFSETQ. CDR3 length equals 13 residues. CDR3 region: CATRTDLTGELFF. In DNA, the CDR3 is TGCGCCACTCGCACAGATCTCACCGGGGAGCTGTTTTTT.

The CDR3 loop reads CASSLTGTGNNYGYTF. CDR3 nucleotide sequence: TGTGCCAGCAGCCTTACCGGGACAGGGAACAACTATGGCTACACCTTC. The gene calls are TRBV27 and TRBJ1-2; 9 bases are a match to TRBD1. Trimming cost V 6 bases and J 2 bases; bases outside gene matches: 10. The CDR3 runs to 16 residues. The germline V gene encodes CDR1 MNHEY and CDR2 SMNVEV (reference sequence).

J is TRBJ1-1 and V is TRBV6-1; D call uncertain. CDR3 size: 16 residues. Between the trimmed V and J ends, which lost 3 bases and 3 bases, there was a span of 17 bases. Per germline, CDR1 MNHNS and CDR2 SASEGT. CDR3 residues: CASSEQQMSWDTEAFF. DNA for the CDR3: TGTGCCAGCAGTGAGCAGCAGATGTCATGGGACACTGAAGCTTTCTTT.

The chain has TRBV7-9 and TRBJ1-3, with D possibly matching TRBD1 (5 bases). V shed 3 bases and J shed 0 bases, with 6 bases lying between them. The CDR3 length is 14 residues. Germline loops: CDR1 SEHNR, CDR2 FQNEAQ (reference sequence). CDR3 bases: TGTGCCAGCAGCTTGGGGGGCTCTGGAAACACCATATATTTT. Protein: CASSLGGSGNTIYF.

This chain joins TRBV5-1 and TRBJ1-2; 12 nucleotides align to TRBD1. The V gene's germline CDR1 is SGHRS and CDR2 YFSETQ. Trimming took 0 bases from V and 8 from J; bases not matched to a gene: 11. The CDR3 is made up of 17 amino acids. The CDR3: CASSLGNRDRGLRGYTF. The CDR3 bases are TGCGCCAGCAGCTTGGGAAACCGGGACAGGGGGCTTAGAGGCTACACCTTC.

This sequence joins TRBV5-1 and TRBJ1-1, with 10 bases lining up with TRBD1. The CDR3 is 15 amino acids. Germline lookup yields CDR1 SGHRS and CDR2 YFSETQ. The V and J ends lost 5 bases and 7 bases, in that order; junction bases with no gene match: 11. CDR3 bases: TGCGCCAGCAGACGAGAGACAGGGGGCGTGAATGAAGCTTTCTTT. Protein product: CASRRETGGVNEAFF.

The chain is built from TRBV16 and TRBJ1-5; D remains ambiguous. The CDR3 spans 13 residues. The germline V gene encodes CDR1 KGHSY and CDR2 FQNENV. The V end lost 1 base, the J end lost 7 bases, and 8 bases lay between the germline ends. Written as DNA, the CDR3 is TGTGCCAGCAGCCAATACAGCCGGCAGCCCCAGCATTTT. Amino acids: CASSQYSRQPQHF.

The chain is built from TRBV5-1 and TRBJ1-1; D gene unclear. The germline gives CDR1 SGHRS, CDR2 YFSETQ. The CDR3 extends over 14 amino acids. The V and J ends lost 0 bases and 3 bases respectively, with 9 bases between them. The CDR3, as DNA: TGCGCCAGCAGCTTGGAACAGCTCTACACTGAAGCTTTCTTT. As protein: CASSLEQLYTEAFF.

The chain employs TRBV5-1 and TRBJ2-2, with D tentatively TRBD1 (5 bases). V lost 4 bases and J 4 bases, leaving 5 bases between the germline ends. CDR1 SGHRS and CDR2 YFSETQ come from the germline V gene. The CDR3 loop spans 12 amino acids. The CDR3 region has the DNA TGCGCCAGCAGCGGGGCCACCGGGGAGCTGTTTTTT. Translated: CASSGATGELFF. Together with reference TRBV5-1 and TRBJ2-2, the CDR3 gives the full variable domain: KAGVTQTPRYLIKTRGQQVTLSCSPISGHRSVSWYQQTPGQGLQFLFEYFSETQRNKGNFPGRFSGRQFSNSRSEMNVSTLELGDSALYLCASSGATGELFFGEGSRLTVL.

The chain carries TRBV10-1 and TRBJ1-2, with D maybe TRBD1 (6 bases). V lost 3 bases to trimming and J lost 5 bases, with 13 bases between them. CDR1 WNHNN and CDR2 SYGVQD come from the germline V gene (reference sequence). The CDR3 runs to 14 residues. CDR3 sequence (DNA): TGCGCCAGCAGTGATGTAGGACAGAATTATGGCTACACCTTC. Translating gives CASSDVGQNYGYTF.

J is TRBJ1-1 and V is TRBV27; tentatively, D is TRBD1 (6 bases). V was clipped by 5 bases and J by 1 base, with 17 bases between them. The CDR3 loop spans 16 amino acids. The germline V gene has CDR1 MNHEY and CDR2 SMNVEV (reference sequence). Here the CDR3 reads CASSALTGVGNTEAFF. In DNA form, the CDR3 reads TGTGCCAGCAGTGCCTTGACAGGAGTCGGGAACACTGAAGCTTTCTTT.

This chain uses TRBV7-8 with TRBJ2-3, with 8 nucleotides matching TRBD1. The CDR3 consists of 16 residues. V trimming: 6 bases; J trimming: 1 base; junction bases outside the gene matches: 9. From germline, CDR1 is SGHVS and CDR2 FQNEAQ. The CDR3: CASSYRGRSGTDTQYF. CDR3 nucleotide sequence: TGTGCCAGCAGTTACAGGGGGAGGAGTGGCACAGATACGCAGTATTTT.

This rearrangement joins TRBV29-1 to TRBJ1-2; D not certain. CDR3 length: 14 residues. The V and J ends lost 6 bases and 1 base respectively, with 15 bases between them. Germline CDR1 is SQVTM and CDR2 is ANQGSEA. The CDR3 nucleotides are TGCAGCGTCGAGGGCGCGGGGAATAACTATGGCTACACCTTC. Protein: CSVEGAGNNYGYTF.

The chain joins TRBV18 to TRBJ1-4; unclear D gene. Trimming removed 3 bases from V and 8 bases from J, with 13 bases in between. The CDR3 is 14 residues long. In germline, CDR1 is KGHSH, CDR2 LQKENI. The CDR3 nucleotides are TGTGCCAGCTCACCCTTCCTAAGCTTCGAAAAACTGTTTTTT. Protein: CASSPFLSFEKLFF.